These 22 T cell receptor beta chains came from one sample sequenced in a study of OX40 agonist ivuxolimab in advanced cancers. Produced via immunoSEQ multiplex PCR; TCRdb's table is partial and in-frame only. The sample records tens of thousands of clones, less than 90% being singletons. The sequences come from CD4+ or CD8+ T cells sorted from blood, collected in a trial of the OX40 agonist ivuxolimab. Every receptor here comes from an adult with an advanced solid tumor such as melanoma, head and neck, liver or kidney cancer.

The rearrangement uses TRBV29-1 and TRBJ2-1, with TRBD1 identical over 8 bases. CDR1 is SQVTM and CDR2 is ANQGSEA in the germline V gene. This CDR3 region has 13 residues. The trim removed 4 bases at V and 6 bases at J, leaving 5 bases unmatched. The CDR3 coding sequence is TGCAGCGTTGGGGGGGACAGGCCCAATGAGCAGTTCTTC. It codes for CSVGGDRPNEQFF.

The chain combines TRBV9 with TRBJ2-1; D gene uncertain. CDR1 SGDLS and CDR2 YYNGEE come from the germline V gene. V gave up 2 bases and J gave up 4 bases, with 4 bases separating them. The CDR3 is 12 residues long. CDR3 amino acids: CASSVNYNEQFF. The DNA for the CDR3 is TGTGCCAGCAGCGTTAATTACAATGAGCAGTTCTTC.

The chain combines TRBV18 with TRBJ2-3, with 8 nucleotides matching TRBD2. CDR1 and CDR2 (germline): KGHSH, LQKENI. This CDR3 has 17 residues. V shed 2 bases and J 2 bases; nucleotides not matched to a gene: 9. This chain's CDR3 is CASSPFASGGPTDTQYF. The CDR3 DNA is TGTGCCAGCTCACCATTTGCCAGCGGGGGACCCACAGATACGCAGTATTTT.

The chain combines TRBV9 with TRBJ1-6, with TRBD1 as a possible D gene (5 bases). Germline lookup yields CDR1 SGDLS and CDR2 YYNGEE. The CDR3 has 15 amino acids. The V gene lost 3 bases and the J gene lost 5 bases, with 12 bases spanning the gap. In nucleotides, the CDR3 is TGTGCCAGCAGCGATCAGGGTCTTAATAATTCACCCCTCCACTTT. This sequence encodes CASSDQGLNNSPLHF.

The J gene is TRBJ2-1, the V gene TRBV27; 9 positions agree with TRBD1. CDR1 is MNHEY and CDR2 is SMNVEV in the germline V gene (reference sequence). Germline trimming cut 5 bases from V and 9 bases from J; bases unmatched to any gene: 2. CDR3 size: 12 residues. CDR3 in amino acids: CASSPTGGEQFF. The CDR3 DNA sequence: TGTGCCAGCAGTCCGACAGGGGGTGAGCAGTTCTTC.

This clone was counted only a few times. As DNA, the CDR3 is TGTGCTAGTGCCCAACAGGGGTTCTATGGCTACACCTTC. As protein: CASAQQGFYGYTF. The V gene is TRBV12-5, the J gene TRBJ1-2; 7 bases fit TRBD1. The CDR3 is made up of 13 amino acids. The V segment lost 7 bases and the J segment 4 bases; nucleotides outside the gene matches: 6. Germline assignment: CDR1 LGHNT and CDR2 FRNRAP.

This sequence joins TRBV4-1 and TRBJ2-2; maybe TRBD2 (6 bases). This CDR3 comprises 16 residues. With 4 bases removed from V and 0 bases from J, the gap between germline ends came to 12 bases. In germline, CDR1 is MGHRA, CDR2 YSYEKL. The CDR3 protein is CASSLLEGPNTGELFF. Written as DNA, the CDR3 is TGCGCCAGCAGCCTTTTGGAGGGTCCGAACACCGGGGAGCTGTTTTTT.

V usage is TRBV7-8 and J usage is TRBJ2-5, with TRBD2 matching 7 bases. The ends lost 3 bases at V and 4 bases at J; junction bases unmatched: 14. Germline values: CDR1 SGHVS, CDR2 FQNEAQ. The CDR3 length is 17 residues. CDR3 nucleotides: TGTGCCAGCAGCTTCCGTCCGTATGGGGAGGGTGGAGAGACCCAGTACTTC. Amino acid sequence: CASSFRPYGEGGETQYF.

The CDR3 reads CASSYSRFEEQYF. Here the CDR3 DNA reads TGTGCCAGCAGTTATTCCAGGTTTGAGGAGCAGTACTTC. The rearrangement joins TRBV6-5 to TRBJ2-5; no definite D call. V lost 3 bases, J lost 11 bases, and 16 bases lay in between. The CDR3 is 13 amino acids. CDR1 and CDR2 from the germline V gene are MNHEY and SVGAGI.

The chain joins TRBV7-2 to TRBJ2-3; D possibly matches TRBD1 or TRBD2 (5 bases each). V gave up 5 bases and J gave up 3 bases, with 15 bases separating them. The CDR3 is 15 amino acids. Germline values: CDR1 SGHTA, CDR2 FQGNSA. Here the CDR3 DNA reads TGTGCCAGCAGCGGCCGGGACCCGCCGACAGATACGCAGTATTTT. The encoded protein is CASSGRDPPTDTQYF. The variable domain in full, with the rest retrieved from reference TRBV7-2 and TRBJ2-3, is GAGVSQSPSNKVTEKGKDVELRCDPISGHTALYWYRQSLGQGLEFLIYFQGNSAPDKSGLPSDRFSAERTGGSVSTLTIQRTQQEDSAVYLCASSGRDPPTDTQYFGPGTRLTVL.

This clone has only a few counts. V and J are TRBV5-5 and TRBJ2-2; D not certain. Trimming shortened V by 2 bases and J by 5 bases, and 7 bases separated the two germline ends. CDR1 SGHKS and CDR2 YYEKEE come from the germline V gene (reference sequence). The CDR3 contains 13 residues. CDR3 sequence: CASSFKPTGELFF. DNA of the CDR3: TGTGCCAGCAGCTTTAAACCAACCGGGGAGCTGTTTTTT.

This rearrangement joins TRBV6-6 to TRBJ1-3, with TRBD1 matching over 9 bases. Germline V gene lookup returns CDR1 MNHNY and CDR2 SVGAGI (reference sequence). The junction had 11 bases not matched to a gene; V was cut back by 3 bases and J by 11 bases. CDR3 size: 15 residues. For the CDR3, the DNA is TGTGCCAGCAGTTATCTCGGGACAGGGAAAGCTCCCATATATTTT. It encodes CASSYLGTGKAPIYF.

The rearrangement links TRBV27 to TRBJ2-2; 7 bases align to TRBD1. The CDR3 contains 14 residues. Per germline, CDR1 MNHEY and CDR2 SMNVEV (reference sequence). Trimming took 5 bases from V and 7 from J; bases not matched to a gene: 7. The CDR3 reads CASSVQGPRGELFF. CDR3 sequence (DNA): TGTGCCAGCAGTGTACAGGGGCCCCGCGGGGAGCTGTTTTTT.

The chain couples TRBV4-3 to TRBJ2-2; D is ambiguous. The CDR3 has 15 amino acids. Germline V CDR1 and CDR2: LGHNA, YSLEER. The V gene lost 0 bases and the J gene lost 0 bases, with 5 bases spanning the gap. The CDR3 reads CASSQDPANTGELFF. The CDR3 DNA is TGCGCCAGCAGCCAAGACCCGGCGAACACCGGGGAGCTGTTTTTT.

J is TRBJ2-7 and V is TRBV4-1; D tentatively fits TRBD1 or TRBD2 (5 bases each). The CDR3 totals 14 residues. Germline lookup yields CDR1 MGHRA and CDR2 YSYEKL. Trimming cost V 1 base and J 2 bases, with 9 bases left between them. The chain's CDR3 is CASSQGGVTYEQYF. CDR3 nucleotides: TGCGCCAGCAGCCAAGGAGGGGTCACCTACGAGCAGTACTTC.

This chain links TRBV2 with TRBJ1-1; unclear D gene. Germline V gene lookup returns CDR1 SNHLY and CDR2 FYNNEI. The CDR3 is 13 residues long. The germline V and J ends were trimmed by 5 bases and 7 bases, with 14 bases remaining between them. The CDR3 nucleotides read TGTGCCAGCAGTTTAGGTGGGCGCGGTGAAGCTTTCTTT. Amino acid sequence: CASSLGGRGEAFF.

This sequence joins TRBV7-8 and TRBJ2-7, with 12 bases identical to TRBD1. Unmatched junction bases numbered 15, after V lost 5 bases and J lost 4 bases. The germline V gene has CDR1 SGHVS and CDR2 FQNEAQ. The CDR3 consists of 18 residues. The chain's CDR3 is CASSVFPRDRGLGYEQYF. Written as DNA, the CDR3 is TGTGCCAGCAGCGTATTCCCCCGGGACAGGGGGCTTGGGTACGAGCAGTACTTC.

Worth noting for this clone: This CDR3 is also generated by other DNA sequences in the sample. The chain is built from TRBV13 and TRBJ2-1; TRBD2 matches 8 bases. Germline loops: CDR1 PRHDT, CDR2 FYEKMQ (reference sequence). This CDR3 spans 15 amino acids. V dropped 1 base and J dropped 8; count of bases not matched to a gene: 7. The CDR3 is CASSLAGGIRDEQFF. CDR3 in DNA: TGTGCCAGCAGCTTAGCGGGGGGGATCCGAGATGAGCAGTTCTTC.

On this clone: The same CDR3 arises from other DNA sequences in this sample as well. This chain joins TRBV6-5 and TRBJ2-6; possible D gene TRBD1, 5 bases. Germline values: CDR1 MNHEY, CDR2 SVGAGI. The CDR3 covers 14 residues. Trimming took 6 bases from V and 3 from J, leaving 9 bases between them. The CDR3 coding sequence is TGTGCCAGCAGCCCAGGGTTTGGGGCCAACGTCCTGACTTTC. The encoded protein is CASSPGFGANVLTF.

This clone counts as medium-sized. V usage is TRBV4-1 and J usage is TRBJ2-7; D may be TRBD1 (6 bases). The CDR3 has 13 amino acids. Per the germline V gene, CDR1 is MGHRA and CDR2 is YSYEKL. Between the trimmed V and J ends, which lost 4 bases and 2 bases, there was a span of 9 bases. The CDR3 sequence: CASSPGATYEQYF. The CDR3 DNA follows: TGCGCCAGCAGCCCAGGGGCCACCTACGAGCAGTACTTC.

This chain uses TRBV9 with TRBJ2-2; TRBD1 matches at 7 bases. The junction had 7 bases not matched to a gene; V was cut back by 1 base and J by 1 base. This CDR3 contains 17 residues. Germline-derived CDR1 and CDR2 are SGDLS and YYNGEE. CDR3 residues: CASSVPRDRENTGELFF. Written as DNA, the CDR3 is TGTGCCAGCAGCGTACCCCGGGACAGAGAGAACACCGGGGAGCTGTTTTTT.

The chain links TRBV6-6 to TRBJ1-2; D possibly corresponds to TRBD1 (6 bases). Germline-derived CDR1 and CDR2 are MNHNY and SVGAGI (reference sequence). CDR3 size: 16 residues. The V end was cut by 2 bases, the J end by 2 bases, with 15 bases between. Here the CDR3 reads CASSYDWITGNYGYTF. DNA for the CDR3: TGTGCCAGCAGTTACGATTGGATAACAGGGAACTATGGCTACACCTTC.